One sample yielded the 3 T cell receptor beta chains listed below, sequenced in a study of graft-versus-host responses after intestinal transplantation. The antigens for these receptors are not known. Data came from immunoSEQ multiplex PCR; TCRdb stores just in-frame clones and leaves some out. This sample has 80,000 to 100,000 clones, with 85% to 90% found just once. The specimen comprised unstimulated CD4+ T cells sorted from spleen or lymph node cells, sampled before intestinal transplant. The receptors were sampled from a human donor who received an intestinal transplant.

Remarks on this clone: Because the CDR3's place on the DNA is in doubt, the DNA is left out and the CDR3 is given as listed by TCRdb. V usage is TRBV6-5 and J usage is TRBJ1-1; TRBD1 reflects the table's D call only, with no check against the DNA. CDR1 MNHEY and CDR2 SVGAGI come from the germline V gene. The CDR3 has 14 residues if both end residues are counted. The CDR3 region is CASSFLAGGPEAFF.

V and J are TRBV5-4 and TRBJ2-1; D is possibly TRBD2 (6 bases). The germline gives CDR1 SGHNT, CDR2 YYREEE (reference sequence). The CDR3 sequence is 13 residues long. V lost 0 bases and J 9 bases, leaving 10 bases between the germline ends. The DNA of the CDR3 is TGTGCCAGCAGCTTGGTGGCGGGGACTGAGCAGTTCTTC. It codes for CASSLVAGTEQFF.

A single count supports this clone. The J gene is TRBJ2-7, the V gene TRBV7-2; a possible D gene is TRBD1 (5 bases). The V end was cut by 5 bases, the J end by 4 bases, with 15 bases between. CDR1 SGHTA and CDR2 FQGNSA come from the germline V gene. The CDR3 runs 14 residues. In DNA, the CDR3 is TGTGCCAGCAGCCCACCCCAGGGCCGTTACGAGCAGTACTTC. It yields the protein CASSPPQGRYEQYF.